This TCR beta chain was observed in a study of cytotoxic CD8 clonotypes in ibrutinib-treated CLL. Study as a whole: The group held approximately eleven relapsed/refractory and roughly 15 treatment-naive patients, with some 17 IGHV unmutated.

The CDR3 sequence is 15 residues long. Germline CDR1 SGHRS, CDR2 YFSETQ. Losses at the gene ends were 2 bases for V and 3 bases for J; bases not matched to a gene: 2. The TCR beta libraries used 2 to 2.5 micrograms of genomic DNA that came from cryopreserved PBMCs. Deep sequencing aimed at 1 in 200,000 to 1 in 1 million T cells' resolution. TCRdb's table, derived via immunoSEQ multiplex PCR, lists solely in-frame clones and lacks some. The table records some 130,000 clones, 80% to 90% of them present only once. The sequences come from PBMCs, collected after 24 months of ibrutinib treatment. This clonotype originated in a human donor with chronic lymphocytic leukemia. The chain joins TRBV5-1 to TRBJ2-1; 10 bases fit TRBD1. The CDR3 reads CASSLGTGVYNEQFF. CDR3 coding DNA: TGCGCCAGCAGCTTAGGGACAGGGGTCTACAATGAGCAGTTCTTC.